This T cell receptor beta chain was identified during a study of blood T cell repertoires in COVID-19. The V gene's germline CDR1 is SNHLY and CDR2 FYNNEI. CDR3 length equals 14 residues. V was pared by 10 bases and J by 4 bases, with 8 bases of the junction left unmatched. Profiling relied on immunoSEQ multiplex PCR, and the TCRdb table lists in-frame clones only, not all of them. The profile shows 65,000 to 85,000 clones, about 79% of them singletons. The sample consisted of peripheral blood. This TCR derives from a human donor in a cohort sampled during active COVID-19. The chain recombines TRBV2 with TRBJ1-1; 11 positions match TRBD1. The CDR3 sequence is CATNRDRGSTEAFF. As DNA, the CDR3 is TGTGCCACCAACCGGGACAGGGGGTCCACTGAAGCTTTCTTT.